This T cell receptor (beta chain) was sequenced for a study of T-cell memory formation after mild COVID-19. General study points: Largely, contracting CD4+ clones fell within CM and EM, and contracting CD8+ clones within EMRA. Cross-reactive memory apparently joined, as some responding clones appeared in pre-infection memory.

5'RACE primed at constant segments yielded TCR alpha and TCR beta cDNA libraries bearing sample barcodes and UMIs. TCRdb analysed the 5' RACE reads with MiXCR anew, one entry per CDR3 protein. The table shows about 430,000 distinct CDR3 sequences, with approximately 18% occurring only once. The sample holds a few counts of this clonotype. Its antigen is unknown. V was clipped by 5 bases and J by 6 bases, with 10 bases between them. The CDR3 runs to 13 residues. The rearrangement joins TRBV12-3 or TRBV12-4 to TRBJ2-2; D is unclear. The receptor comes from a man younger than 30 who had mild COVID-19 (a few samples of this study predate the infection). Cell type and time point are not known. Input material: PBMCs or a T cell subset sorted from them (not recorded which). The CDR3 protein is CASSISDAGELFF. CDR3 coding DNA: TGTGCCAGCAGTATCTCAGACGCCGGGGAGCTGTTTTTT.